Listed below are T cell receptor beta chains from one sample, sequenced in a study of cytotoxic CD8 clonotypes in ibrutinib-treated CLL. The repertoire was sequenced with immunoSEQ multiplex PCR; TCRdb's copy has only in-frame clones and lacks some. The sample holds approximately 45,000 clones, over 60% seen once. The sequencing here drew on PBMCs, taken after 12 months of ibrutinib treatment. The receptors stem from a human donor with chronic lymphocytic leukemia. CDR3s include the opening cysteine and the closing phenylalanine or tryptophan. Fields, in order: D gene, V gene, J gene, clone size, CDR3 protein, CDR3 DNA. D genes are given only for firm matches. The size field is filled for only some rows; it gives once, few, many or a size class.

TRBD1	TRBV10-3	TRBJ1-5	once	CAISESRGREPQHF	TGTGCCATCAGTGAGTCAAGGGGGCGGGAGCCCCAGCATTTT
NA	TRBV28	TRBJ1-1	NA	CASSPPVKLYAEAFF	TGTGCCAGCAGCCCCCCGGTGAAGTTATATGCTGAAGCTTTCTTT
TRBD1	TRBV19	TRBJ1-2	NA	CASSSPPGGTGGSGYTF	TGTGCCAGTAGTTCACCCCCGGGGGGGACAGGGGGCTCTGGCTACACCTTC
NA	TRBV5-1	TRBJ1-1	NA	CASSVSVGALTEAFF	TGCGCCAGCAGCGTGTCCGTGGGAGCCCTAACTGAAGCTTTCTTT
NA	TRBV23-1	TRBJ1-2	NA	CASSQPGCWCNGYTF	TGCGCCAGCAGTCAACCAGGGTGTTGGTGCAATGGCTACACCTTC
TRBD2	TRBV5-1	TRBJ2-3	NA	CASRAGGPITDTQYF	TGCGCCAGCAGAGCGGGAGGGCCGATCACAGATACGCAGTATTTT
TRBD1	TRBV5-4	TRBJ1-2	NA	CASSLPFLTGEQGYTF	TGTGCCAGCAGCTTACCCTTCCTGACAGGGGAACAGGGCTACACCTTC
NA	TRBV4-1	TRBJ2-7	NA	CASSQVGSSYEQYF	TGCGCCAGCAGCCAGGTCGGGAGCTCCTACGAGCAGTACTTC
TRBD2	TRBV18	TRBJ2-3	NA	CASSPVKAGGPTDTQYF	TGTGCCAGCTCACCCGTTAAAGCGGGAGGTCCCACAGATACGCAGTATTTT
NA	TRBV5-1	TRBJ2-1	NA	CASSLTPISYNEQFF	TGCGCCAGCAGCTTGACCCCGATCTCCTACAATGAGCAGTTCTTC
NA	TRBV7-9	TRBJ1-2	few	CASSPTEPGNGYTF	TGTGCCAGCAGCCCAACCGAGCCGGGGAATGGCTACACCTTC
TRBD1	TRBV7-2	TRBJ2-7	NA	CASSSPGQGTYEQYF	TGTGCCAGCAGCTCCCCGGGACAGGGGACCTACGAGCAGTACTTC
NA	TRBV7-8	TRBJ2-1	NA	CASSYRASAYNEQFF	TGTGCCAGCAGCTATAGAGCTAGCGCCTACAATGAGCAGTTCTTC
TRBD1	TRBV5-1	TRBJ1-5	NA	CASSPGQANQPQHF	TGCGCCAGCAGCCCCGGACAGGCAAATCAGCCCCAGCATTTT
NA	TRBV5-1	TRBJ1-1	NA	CASSLAGARNTEAFF	TGCGCCAGCAGCTTGGCCGGGGCAAGGAACACTGAAGCTTTCTTT
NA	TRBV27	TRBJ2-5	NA	CASTRGNGETQYF	TGTGCCAGCACCCGAGGGAACGGGGAGACCCAGTACTTC
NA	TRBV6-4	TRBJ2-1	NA	CASIPHLDEQFF	TGTGCCAGCATCCCCCACTTGGATGAGCAGTTCTTC
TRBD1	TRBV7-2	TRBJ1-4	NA	CASSSTGTGLLVGEKLFF	TGTGCCAGCAGCTCCACCGGGACAGGGTTATTAGTTGGTGAAAAACTGTTTTTT
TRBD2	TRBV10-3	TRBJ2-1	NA	CAITPGLDHNEQFF	TGTGCCATCACCCCGGGACTAGATCACAATGAGCAGTTCTTC
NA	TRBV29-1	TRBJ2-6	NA	CSVQAGANVLTF	TGCAGCGTTCAAGCTGGGGCCAACGTCCTGACTTTC
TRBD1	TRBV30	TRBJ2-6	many	CAWSATGDGANVLTF	TGTGCCTGGAGTGCTACAGGGGATGGGGCCAACGTCCTGACTTTC
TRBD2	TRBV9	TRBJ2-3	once	CASSKRSAGGVDTQYF	TGTGCCAGCAGCAAGAGGTCAGCGGGAGGAGTAGATACGCAGTATTTT
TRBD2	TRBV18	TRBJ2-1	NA	CASSPYSIRTSGSVGRQFF	TGTGCCAGCTCGCCTTACAGTATCCGGACTAGCGGGTCTGTTGGTCGGCAGTTCTTC
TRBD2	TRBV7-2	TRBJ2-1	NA	CASSRQGLAVEQFF	TGTGCCAGCAGCCGCCAAGGACTAGCGGTTGAGCAGTTCTTC
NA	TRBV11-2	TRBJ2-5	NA	CASSSAGGIGQETQYF	TGTGCCAGCAGCTCCGCAGGAGGGATCGGGCAAGAGACCCAGTACTTC
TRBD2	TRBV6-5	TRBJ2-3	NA	CASSYSGTSGLDTQYF	TGTGCCAGCAGTTATTCCGGGACTAGCGGCTTAGATACGCAGTATTTT
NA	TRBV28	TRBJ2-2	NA	CASSSGGRGELFF	TGTGCCAGCAGTTCTGGGGGGCGCGGGGAGCTGTTTTTT
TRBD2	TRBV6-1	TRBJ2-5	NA	CASTSGGGGETQYF	TGTGCCAGCACAAGCGGGGGGGGAGGAGAGACCCAGTACTTC
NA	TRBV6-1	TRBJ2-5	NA	CASSVGGQETQYF	TGTGCCAGCAGTGTAGGAGGACAAGAGACCCAGTACTTC
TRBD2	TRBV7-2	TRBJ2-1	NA	CASSLGLAGGDEQFF	TGTGCCAGCAGCTTAGGACTAGCGGGAGGCGATGAGCAGTTCTTC
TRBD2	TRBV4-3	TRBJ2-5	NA	CASSQVASGGETQYF	TGCGCCAGCAGCCAAGTTGCTAGCGGTGGGGAGACCCAGTACTTC
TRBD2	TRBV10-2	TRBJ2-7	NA	CASSDPRTSGNREQYF	TGCGCCAGCAGTGATCCCCGGACTAGCGGGAATAGAGAGCAGTACTTC
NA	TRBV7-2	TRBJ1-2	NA	CASSSNSPHGYTF	TGTGCCAGCAGCTCAAACAGCCCCCATGGCTACACCTTC
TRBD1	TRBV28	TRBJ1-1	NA	CASSLLGTGSAFF	TGTGCCAGCAGTTTACTAGGGACAGGGTCGGCTTTCTTT
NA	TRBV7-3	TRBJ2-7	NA	CASSLMGRESNEQYF	TGTGCCAGCAGCTTAATGGGCAGGGAGTCCAACGAGCAGTACTTC
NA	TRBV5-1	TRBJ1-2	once	CASSLATGDGYTF	TGCGCCAGCAGCTTGGCTACTGGCGATGGCTACACCTTC
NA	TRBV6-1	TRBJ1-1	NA	CASSIGVENTEAFF	TGTGCCAGTAGTATAGGGGTCGAGAACACTGAAGCTTTCTTT
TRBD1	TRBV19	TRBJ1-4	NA	CASSSQGAYEKLFF	TGTGCCAGTAGTAGCCAGGGGGCCTACGAAAAACTGTTTTTT
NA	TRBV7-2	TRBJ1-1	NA	CASSSTGRGTEAFF	TGTGCCAGCAGCTCGACGGGGAGAGGGACTGAAGCTTTCTTT
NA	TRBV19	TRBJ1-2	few	CASSMRGWAADYGYTF	TGTGCCAGTAGTATGAGAGGGTGGGCGGCTGACTATGGCTACACCTTC
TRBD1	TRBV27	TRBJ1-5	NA	CASSQTGLGNQPQHF	TGTGCCAGCAGTCAGACAGGGCTCGGCAATCAGCCCCAGCATTTT
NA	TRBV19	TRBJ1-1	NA	CASEVGGTEAFF	TGTGCCAGTGAGGTTGGGGGAACTGAAGCTTTCTTT
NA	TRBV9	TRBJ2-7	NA	CASSVADGGWTYEQYF	TGTGCCAGCAGCGTAGCTGACGGCGGGTGGACCTACGAGCAGTACTTC
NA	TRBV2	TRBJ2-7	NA	CASSETGTFYEQYF	TGTGCCAGCAGTGAAACGGGGACTTTTTACGAGCAGTACTTC
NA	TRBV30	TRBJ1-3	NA	CAWSVGGIPGNTIYF	TGTGCCTGGAGTGTCGGAGGAATCCCTGGAAACACCATATATTTT
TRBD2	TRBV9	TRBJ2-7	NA	CASSAFSGRAHEQYF	TGTGCCAGCAGCGCCTTTAGCGGGAGGGCCCACGAGCAGTACTTC
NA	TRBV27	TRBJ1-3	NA	CASSLKGDTGNTIYF	TGTGCCAGCAGTTTGAAAGGGGACACTGGAAACACCATATATTTT
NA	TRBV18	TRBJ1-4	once	CASSRDGNEKLFF	TGTGCCAGCTCTCGGGACGGAAATGAAAAACTGTTTTTT
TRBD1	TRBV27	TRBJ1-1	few	CASSSPRGAFF	TGTGCCAGCAGTTCCCCCAGGGGGGCTTTCTTT